This TCR beta chain comes out of a study of blood T cell repertoires in COVID-19. Study in general: The United States, Italy and Spain were the sources of the acute and convalescent COVID-19 samples.

Sequenced by immunoSEQ multiplex PCR; TCRdb stores in-frame clones only, minus some. The sample consists of some 120,000 clones, 65% to 85% of them appearing once. Germline V gives CDR1 SGHNT, CDR2 YENEEA. This CDR3 is built from 11 residues. The V end lost 1 base, the J end lost 6 bases, and 4 bases lay between the germline ends. V is TRBV11-3 and J is TRBJ2-7; D is undetermined. The sample comprised peripheral blood. This TCR derives from a man aged 25-45 years with COVID-19, enrolled during active disease. The CDR3 DNA follows: TGTGCCAGCAGCTTAGCGCGCGAGCAGTACTTC. It codes for CASSLAREQYF.